The clone carrying this TCR beta chain was counted a single time. Only in-frame clones appear in the TCRdb table, and some are missing; sequencing was by immunoSEQ multiplex PCR. Of about 43,000 clones listed, about 86% are singletons. V lost 0 bases and J lost 6, with 15 bases in between. Per germline, CDR1 SGDLS and CDR2 YYNGEE. The CDR3 length is 15 residues. The data originate from a study of blood T cell repertoires in COVID-19. This rearrangement joins TRBV9 to TRBJ2-5; perhaps TRBD2 as D (6 bases). Sequenced input: peripheral blood. This receptor was taken from a human donor in a cohort sampled during active COVID-19. The CDR3 DNA reads TGTGCCAGCAGCGTAGGGGGGGTCCAATCAAAGACCCAGTACTTC. It translates to CASSVGGVQSKTQYF.